Listed below are T cell receptor beta chains from one sample, sequenced in a study of shared clonotypes between healthy human individuals. Produced via immunoSEQ multiplex PCR; TCRdb's table is partial and in-frame only. Of about 990,000 clones listed, around 78% are singletons. Sequences were obtained from memory CD4+ T cells from PBMCs. Receptors were obtained from a man aged 18 to 35 in good health. Some clones in this sample may be carry-over from other donors' samples. Each CDR3 is given with its conserved first and last residue.

J,V,length,CDR3
TRBJ2-7,TRBV7-3,15,CASSLLGGLSYEQYF
TRBJ1-2,TRBV28,14,CASSVVSGPDGYTF
TRBJ2-2,TRBV7-9,15,CASNPDRGKYGELFF
TRBJ2-2,TRBV27,15,CASSLSTTGTGELFF
TRBJ1-1,TRBV29-1,14,CSVVGQSRNTEAFF
TRBJ2-5,TRBV5-8,14,CASSWGQARGTQYF
TRBJ2-7,TRBV28,13,CASSRPATYEQYF
TRBJ2-1,TRBV19,15,CASSVGQGSYNEQFF
TRBJ1-5,TRBV6-1,17,CASSEGQGRRSNQPQHF
TRBJ2-3,TRBV19,16,CASSLGLAGGTDTQYF
TRBJ2-3,TRBV5-1,14,CASVAGASTDTQYF
-,TRBV2,14,CASNIAGGDYEQYF
TRBJ1-2,TRBV7-3,13,CASSYDANYGYTF
TRBJ1-5,TRBV2,13,CASKGNTDQPQHF
TRBJ1-5,TRBV5-1,15,CASSPGTNSNQPQHF
TRBJ2-3,TRBV27,15,CASTHGSSRADTQYF
TRBJ2-5,TRBV30,15,CAWSARQSGTETQYF
TRBJ2-1,TRBV6-1,14,CASEAGGSYNEQFF
TRBJ2-6,TRBV28,15,CASSFRGSGANVLTF
TRBJ2-2,TRBV7-2,15,CASSSRQTNTGELFF
TRBJ1-1,TRBV19,14,CASSISGSMTEAFF
TRBJ1-4,TRBV7-2,16,CASSTNRGAPNEKLFF
TRBJ1-1,TRBV30,14,CAWTGTGLNTEAFF
TRBJ1-2,TRBV27,20,CASSPSPYLSRTASNYGYTF
TRBJ1-4,TRBV7-9,13,CASSRDGNEKLFF
TRBJ2-3,TRBV9,13,CASGSGGTDTQYF
TRBJ2-1,TRBV6-5,12,CASNGGWGEQFF
TRBJ2-7,TRBV5-1,13,CASSGGSGDEQYF
TRBJ2-7,TRBV19,15,CASSLRAGLSYEQYF
TRBJ1-1,TRBV10-3,13,CAIQGSGSTEAFF
TRBJ2-7,TRBV30,13,CAWRRQGTYEQYF
TRBJ2-7,TRBV9,13,CASSGASAYEQYF
TRBJ2-6,TRBV27,22,CASSEGWRGDHRRPSGANVLTF
TRBJ2-7,TRBV7-6,15,CASSLYGRAAYEQYF
TRBJ2-7,TRBV28,15,CASSLFEGWAGEQYF
TRBJ1-5,TRBV5-6,13,CASSLEARQPQHF
TRBJ2-3,TRBV15,13,CATSRDYSGRQYF
TRBJ2-3,TRBV7-7,14,CASSLALNTDTQYF
TRBJ1-5,TRBV28,12,CASSLRGQPQHF
TRBJ2-5,TRBV7-2,16,CASSFGTSGSRETQYF
TRBJ2-3,TRBV25-1,16,CASSRGLAGSTDTQYF
TRBJ2-7,TRBV7-9,14,CASSLTTADYEQYF
TRBJ1-2,TRBV30,12,CAWSVLQGGYTF
TRBJ2-7,TRBV5-1,15,CASSFSGQPSYEQYF
TRBJ2-5,TRBV11-1,14,CASRESLNQETQYF
TRBJ2-1,TRBV7-2,15,CASSRQGRGYNEQFF
TRBJ2-7,TRBV18,13,CASSPQGVDEQYF
TRBJ2-3,TRBV5-1,16,CASSSLAGVGTDTQYF
TRBJ2-5,TRBV5-1,15,CASRFSGTGGETQYF
TRBJ2-5,TRBV5-4,15,CASSLALGTQETQYF
TRBJ1-5,TRBV4-1,15,CASSQAQGLDQPQHF
TRBJ1-2,TRBV4-1,16,CASSQDSYGGSYGYTF
TRBJ2-7,TRBV15,15,CATSRGRQAPYEQYF
TRBJ2-3,TRBV29-1,14,CSVGPTGVTDTQYF
TRBJ1-2,TRBV5-1,13,CASSYATWDGYTF